This T cell receptor beta chain was profiled in a study of T cell changes during pregnancy in multiple sclerosis. Measured with immunoSEQ multiplex PCR; TCRdb has only the in-frame clones, and not every one. Of some 67,000 clones listed, about 90% are singletons. This specimen was peripheral blood, taken in the first trimester of pregnancy. The source is a female donor with multiple sclerosis, enrolled in a pregnancy study.

The CDR3 is CASSESGDHQPQHF. As DNA, the CDR3 is TGTGCCAGCAGTGAATCAGGGGACCACCAGCCCCAGCATTTT. V usage is TRBV2 and J usage is TRBJ1-5, with D possibly being TRBD1 (6 bases). V lost 2 bases and J 7 bases, leaving 12 bases between the germline ends. Per germline, CDR1 SNHLY and CDR2 FYNNEI. CDR3 length: 14 residues.